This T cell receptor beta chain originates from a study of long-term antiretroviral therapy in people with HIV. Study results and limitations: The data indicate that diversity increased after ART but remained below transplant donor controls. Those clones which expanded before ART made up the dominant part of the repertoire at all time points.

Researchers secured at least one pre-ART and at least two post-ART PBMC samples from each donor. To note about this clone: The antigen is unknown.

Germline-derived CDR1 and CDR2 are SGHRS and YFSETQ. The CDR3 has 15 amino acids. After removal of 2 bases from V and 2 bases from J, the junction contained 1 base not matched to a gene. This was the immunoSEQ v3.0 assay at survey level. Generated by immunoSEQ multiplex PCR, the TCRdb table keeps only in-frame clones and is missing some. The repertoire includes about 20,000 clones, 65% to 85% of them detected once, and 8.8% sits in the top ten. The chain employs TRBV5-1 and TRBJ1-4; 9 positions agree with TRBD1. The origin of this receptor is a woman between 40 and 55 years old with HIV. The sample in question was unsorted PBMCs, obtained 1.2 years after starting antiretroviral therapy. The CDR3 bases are TGCGCCAGCAGCTTTACAGGGGGCACTAATGAAAAACTGTTTTTT. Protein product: CASSFTGGTNEKLFF.